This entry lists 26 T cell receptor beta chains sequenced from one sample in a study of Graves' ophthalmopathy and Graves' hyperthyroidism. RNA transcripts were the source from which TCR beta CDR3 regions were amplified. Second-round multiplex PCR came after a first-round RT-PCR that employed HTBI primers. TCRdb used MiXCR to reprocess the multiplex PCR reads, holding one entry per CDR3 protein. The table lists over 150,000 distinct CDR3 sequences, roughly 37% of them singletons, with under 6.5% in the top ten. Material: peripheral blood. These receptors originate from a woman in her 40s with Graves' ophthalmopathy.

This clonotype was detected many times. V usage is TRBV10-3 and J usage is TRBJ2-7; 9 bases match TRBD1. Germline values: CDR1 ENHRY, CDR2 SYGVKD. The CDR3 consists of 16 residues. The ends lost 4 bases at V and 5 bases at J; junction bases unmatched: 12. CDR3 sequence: CAISGATRDRANEQYF. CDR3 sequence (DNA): TGTGCCATCAGTGGGGCCACCCGGGACAGGGCTAACGAGCAGTACTTC.

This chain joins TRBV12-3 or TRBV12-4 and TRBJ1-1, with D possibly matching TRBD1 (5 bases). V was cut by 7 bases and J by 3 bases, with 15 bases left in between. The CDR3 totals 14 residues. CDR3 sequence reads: CASTSRDGYTEAFF. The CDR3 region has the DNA TGTGCCAGCACCTCCCGGGACGGCTACACTGAAGCTTTCTTT.

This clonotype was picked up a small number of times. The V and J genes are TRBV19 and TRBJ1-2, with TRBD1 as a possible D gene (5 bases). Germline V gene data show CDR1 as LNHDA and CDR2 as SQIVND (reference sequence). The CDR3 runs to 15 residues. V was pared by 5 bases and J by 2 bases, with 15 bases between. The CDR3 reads CASSSTPGRNYGYTF. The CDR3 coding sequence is TGTGCCAGTAGTTCCACCCCGGGACGGAACTATGGCTACACCTTC.

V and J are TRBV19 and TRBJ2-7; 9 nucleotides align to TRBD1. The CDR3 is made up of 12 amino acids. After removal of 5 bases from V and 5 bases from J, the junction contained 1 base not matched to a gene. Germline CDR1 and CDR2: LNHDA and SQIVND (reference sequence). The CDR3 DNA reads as TGTGCCAGTAGTTGGACAGGGGACGAGCAGTACTTC. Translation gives CASSWTGDEQYF.

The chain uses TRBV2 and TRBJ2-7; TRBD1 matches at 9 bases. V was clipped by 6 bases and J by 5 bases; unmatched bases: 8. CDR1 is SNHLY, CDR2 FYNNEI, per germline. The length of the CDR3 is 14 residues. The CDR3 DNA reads TGTGCCAGCAGCCCCCGGGACAGGGCTAACGAGCAGTACTTC. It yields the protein CASSPRDRANEQYF.

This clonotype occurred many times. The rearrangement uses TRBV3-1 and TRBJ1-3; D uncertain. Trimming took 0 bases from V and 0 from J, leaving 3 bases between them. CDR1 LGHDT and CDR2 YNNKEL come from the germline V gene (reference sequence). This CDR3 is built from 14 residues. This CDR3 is CASSQDISGNTIYF. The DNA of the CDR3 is TGTGCCAGCAGCCAAGATATCTCTGGAAACACCATATATTTT.

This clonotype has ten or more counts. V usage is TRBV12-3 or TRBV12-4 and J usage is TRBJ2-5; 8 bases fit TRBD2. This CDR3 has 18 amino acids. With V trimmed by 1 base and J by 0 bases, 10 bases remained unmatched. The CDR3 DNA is TGTGCCAGCAGTTTAGGGGGTGTTGCGGGGGGCTACCAAGAGACCCAGTACTTC. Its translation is CASSLGGVAGGYQETQYF.

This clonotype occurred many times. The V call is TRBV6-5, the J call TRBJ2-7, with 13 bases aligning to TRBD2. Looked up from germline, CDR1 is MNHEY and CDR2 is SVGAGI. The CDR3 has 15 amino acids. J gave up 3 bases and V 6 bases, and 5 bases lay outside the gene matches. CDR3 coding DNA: TGTGCCAGCAGCCGCCGACTAGCGGGAGGCTACGAGCAGTACTTC. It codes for CASSRRLAGGYEQYF.

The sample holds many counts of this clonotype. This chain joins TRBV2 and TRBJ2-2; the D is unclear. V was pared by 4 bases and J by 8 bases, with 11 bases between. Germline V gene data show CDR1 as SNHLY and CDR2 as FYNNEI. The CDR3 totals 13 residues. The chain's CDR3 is CASSGQSVGELFF. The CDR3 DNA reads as TGTGCCAGCAGTGGGCAATCGGTGGGGGAGCTGTTTTTT. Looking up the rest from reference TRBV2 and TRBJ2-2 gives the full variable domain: EPEVTQTPSHQVTQMGQEVILRCVPISNHLYFYWYRQILGQKVEFLVSFYNNEISEKSEIFDDQFSVERPDGSNFTLKIRSTKLEDSAMYFCASSGQSVGELFFGEGSRLTVL.

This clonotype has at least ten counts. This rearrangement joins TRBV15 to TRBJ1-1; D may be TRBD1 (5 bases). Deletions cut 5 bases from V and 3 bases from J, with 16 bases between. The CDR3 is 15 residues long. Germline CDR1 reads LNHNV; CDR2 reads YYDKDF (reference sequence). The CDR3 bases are TGTGCCACCAGCCCCGGACGGGGCAGTTACACTGAAGCTTTCTTT. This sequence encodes CATSPGRGSYTEAFF. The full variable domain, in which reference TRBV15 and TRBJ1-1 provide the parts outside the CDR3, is DAMVIQNPRYQVTQFGKPVTLSCSQTLNHNVMYWYQQKSSQAPKLLFHYYDKDFNNEADTPDNFQSRRPNTSFCFLDIRSPGLGDTAMYLCATSPGRGSYTEAFFGQGTRLTVV.

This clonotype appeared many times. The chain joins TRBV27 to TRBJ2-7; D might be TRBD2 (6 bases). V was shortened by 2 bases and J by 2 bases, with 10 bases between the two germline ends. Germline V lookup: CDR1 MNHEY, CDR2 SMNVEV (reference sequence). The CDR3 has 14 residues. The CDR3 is CASSLTGDPYEQYF. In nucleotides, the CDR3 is TGTGCCAGCAGTTTAACGGGAGATCCCTACGAGCAGTACTTC.

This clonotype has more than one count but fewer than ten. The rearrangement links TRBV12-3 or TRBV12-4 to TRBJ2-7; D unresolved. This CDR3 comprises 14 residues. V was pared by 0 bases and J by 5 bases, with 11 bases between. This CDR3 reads CASSLAMLRNEQYF. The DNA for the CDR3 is TGTGCCAGCAGTTTAGCGATGCTGCGTAACGAGCAGTACTTC.

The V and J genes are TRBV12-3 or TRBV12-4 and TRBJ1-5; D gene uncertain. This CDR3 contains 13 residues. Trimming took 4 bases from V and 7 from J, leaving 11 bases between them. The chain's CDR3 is CASSYTFSQPQHF. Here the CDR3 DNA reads TGTGCCAGCAGTTACACGTTTTCACAGCCCCAGCATTTT.

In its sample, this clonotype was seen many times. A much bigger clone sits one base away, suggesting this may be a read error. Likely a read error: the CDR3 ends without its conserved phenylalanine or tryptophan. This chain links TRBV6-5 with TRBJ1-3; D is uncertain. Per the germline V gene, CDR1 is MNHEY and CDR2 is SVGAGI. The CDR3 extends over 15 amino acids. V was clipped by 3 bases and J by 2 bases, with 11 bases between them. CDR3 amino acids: CASSYSGQTGNTIYL. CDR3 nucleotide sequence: TGTGCCAGCAGTTATAGTGGGCAGACTGGAAACACCATATATCTT.

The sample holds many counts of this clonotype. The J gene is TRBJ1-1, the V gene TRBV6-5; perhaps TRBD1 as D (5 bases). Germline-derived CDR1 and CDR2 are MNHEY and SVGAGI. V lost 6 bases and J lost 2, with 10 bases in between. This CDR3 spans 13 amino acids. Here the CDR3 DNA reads TGTGCCAGCAGAAACAGGATCAACACTGAAGCTTTCTTT. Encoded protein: CASRNRINTEAFF.

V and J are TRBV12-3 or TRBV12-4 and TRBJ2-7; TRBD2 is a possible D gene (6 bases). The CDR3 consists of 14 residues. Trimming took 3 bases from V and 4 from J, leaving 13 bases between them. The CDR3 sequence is CASSFGGTSYEQYF. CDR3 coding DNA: TGTGCCAGCAGTTTCGGCGGGACCTCGTACGAGCAGTACTTC.

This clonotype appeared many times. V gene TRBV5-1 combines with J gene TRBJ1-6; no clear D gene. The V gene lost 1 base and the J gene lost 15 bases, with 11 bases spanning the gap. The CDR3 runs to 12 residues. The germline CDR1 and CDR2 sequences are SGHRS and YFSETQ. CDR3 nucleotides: TGCGCCAGCAGCTTGTCGGATGCCATCCTCCACTTT. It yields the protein CASSLSDAILHF.

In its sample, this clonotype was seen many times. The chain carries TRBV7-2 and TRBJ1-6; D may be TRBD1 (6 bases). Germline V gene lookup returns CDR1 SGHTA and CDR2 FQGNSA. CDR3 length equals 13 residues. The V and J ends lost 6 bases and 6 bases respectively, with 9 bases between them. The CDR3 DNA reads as TGTGCCAGCAGACCCAGGGGTAATTCACCCCTCCACTTT. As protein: CASRPRGNSPLHF.

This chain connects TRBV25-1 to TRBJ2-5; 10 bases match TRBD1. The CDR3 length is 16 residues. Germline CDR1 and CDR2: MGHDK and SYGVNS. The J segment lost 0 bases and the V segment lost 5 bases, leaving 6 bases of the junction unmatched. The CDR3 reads CASSHWDRGNQETQYF. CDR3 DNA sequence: TGTGCCAGCAGTCACTGGGACAGGGGAAACCAAGAGACCCAGTACTTC.

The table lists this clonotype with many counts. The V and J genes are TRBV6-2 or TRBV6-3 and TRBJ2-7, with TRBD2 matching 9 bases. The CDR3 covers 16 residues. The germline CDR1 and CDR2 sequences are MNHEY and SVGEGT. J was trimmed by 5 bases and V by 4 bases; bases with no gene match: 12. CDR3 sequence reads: CASSLRRWTSAHEQYF. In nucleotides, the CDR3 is TGTGCCAGCAGTTTAAGGAGATGGACTAGCGCCCACGAGCAGTACTTC.

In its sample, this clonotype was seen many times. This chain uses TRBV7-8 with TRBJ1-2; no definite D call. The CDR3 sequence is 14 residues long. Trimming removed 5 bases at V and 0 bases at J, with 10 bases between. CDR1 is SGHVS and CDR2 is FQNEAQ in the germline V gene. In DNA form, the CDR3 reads TGTGCCAGCAGCCCCAAGCCTACTAACTATGGCTACACCTTC. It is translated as CASSPKPTNYGYTF.

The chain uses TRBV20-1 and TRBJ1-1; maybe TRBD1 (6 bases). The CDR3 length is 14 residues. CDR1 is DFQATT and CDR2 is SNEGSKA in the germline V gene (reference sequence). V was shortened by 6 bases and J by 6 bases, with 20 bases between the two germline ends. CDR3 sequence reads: CSAQTGTTAAEAFF. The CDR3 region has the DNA TGCAGTGCCCAAACCGGGACAACGGCCGCTGAAGCTTTCTTT.

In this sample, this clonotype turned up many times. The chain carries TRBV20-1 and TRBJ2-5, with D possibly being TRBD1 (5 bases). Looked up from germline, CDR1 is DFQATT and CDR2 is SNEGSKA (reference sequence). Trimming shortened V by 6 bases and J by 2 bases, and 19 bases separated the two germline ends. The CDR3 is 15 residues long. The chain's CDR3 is CSAPDDGAGQETQYF. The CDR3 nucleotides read TGCAGTGCACCCGATGATGGGGCCGGGCAAGAGACCCAGTACTTC.

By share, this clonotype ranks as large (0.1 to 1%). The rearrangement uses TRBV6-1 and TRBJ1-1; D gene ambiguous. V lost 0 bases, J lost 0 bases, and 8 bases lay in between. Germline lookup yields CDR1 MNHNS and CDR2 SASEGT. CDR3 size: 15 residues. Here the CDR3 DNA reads TGTGCCAGCAGTGAAGCCCCCGGAGTGAACACTGAAGCTTTCTTT. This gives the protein CASSEAPGVNTEAFF.

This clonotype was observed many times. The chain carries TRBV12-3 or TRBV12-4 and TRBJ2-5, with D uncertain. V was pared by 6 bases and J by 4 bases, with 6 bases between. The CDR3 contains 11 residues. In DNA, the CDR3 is TGTGCCAGCAGCACGGGAGAGACCCAGTACTTC. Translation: CASSTGETQYF.

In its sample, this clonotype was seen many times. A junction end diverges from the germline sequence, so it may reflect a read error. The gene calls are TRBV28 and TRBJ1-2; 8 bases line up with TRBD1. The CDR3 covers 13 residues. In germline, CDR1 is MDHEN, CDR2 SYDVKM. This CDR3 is CASRIGQGYGYAF. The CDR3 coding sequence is TGTGCCAGCAGGATAGGACAGGGCTATGGCTACGCCTTC.